The next 15 T cell receptor beta chains were all read from a single sample in a study of early T cells in non-severe SARS-CoV-2 infection. TCRdb reanalysed the 5' RACE reads using MiXCR and keeps one entry per CDR3 protein. The repertoire has 45,000 to 60,000 distinct CDR3 sequences, around 9.7% of them found once; the top ten carry under 25%. Material: whole blood. These receptors were taken from an adult who was a healthcare worker with PCR-confirmed SARS-CoV-2 infection or an uninfected control (not recorded which).

The sample holds many counts of this clonotype. The CDR3 carries no conserved terminal phenylalanine or tryptophan, so it likely arises from a read error. The J gene is TRBJ2-4, the V gene TRBV2; D might be TRBD1 (5 bases). Germline V lookup: CDR1 SNHLY, CDR2 FYNNEI. The CDR3 runs 14 residues. V lost 8 bases to trimming and J lost 1 base, with 12 bases between them. The CDR3 protein is CASQTDWAKNIQYL. The CDR3 DNA is TGTGCCAGCCAGACAGATTGGGCCAAAAACATTCAGTACCTC.

The table lists this clonotype with a few counts. This chain joins TRBV7-3 and TRBJ1-4, with TRBD1 as a possible D gene (6 bases). The CDR3 covers 15 residues. V lost 0 bases to trimming and J lost 1 base, with 6 bases between them. CDR1 is SGHTA, CDR2 FQGTGA, per germline. Written as DNA, the CDR3 is TGTGCCAGCAGCTTAACAGGGGGAACTAATGAAAAACTGTTTTTT. Protein: CASSLTGGTNEKLFF. The whole variable domain, remainder taken from reference TRBV7-3 and TRBJ1-4, is GAGVSQTPSNKVTEKGKYVELRCDPISGHTALYWYRQSLGQGPEFLIYFQGTGAADDSGLPNDRFFAVRPEGSVSTLKIQRTERGDSAVYLCASSLTGGTNEKLFFGSGTQLSVL.

The chain uses TRBV7-9 and TRBJ2-5; the D is unclear. The CDR3 sequence is 14 residues long. Germline-derived CDR1 and CDR2 are SEHNR and FQNEAQ (reference sequence). The germline V and J ends were trimmed by 1 base and 2 bases, with 8 bases remaining between them. The CDR3 sequence: CASSLVLQQETQYF. In DNA form, the CDR3 reads TGTGCCAGCAGCTTAGTTCTCCAGCAAGAGACCCAGTACTTC.

This clonotype turned up a few times. This chain links TRBV11-2 with TRBJ2-3; 8 nucleotides agree with TRBD2. The CDR3 is made up of 16 amino acids. Germline CDR1 is SGHAT and CDR2 is FQNNGV. V shed 3 bases and J 2 bases; nucleotides not matched to a gene: 7. CDR3 protein: CASSFPGLDYTDTQYF. CDR3 coding DNA: TGTGCCAGCAGCTTCCCGGGACTAGATTACACAGATACGCAGTATTTT. Together with reference TRBV11-2 and TRBJ2-3, the CDR3 gives the full variable domain: EAGVAQSPRYKIIEKRQSVAFWCNPISGHATLYWYQQILGQGPKLLIQFQNNGVVDDSQLPKDRFSAERLKGVDSTLKIQPAKLEDSAVYLCASSFPGLDYTDTQYFGPGTRLTVL.

This clonotype was recorded a few times. This chain joins TRBV19 and TRBJ1-2; 8 bases are a match to TRBD1. CDR3 length: 14 residues. Germline CDR1 and CDR2: LNHDA and SQIVND (reference sequence). The V gene end was trimmed by 10 bases and the J gene end by 0 bases; junction bases not matched to a gene: 7. CDR3 bases: TGTGCCACCAGGGGGCCAGACACTAACTATGGCTACACCTTC. Its translation: CATRGPDTNYGYTF.

The table lists this clonotype with many counts. This rearrangement joins TRBV20-1 to TRBJ2-2, with 7 bases fitting TRBD2. Per the germline V gene, CDR1 is DFQATT and CDR2 is SNEGSKA (reference sequence). This CDR3 is built from 14 residues. The ends lost 3 bases at V and 1 base at J; junction bases unmatched: 2. The CDR3 is CSARASGNTGELFF. Here the CDR3 DNA reads TGCAGTGCTAGGGCTAGCGGGAACACCGGGGAGCTGTTTTTT.

In this sample, this clonotype turned up many times. The chain couples TRBV29-1 to TRBJ2-2; D is unresolved. This CDR3 spans 12 amino acids. Trimming took 5 bases from V and 6 from J, leaving 10 bases between them. CDR1 and CDR2 from the germline V gene are SQVTM and ANQGSEA. The CDR3 coding sequence is TGCAGCGTTAGGTCCTGGGCCGGGGAGCTGTTTTTT. Amino acid sequence: CSVRSWAGELFF.

This clonotype was seen a few times. V gene TRBV5-1 combines with J gene TRBJ2-5; TRBD1 might be the D (7 bases). The V gene's germline CDR1 is SGHRS and CDR2 YFSETQ. V lost 4 bases, J lost 2 bases, and 12 bases lay in between. This CDR3 has 14 residues. In DNA, the CDR3 is TGCGCCAGCAGCGGAGGGACAGCTCAAGAGACCCAGTACTTC. This gives the protein CASSGGTAQETQYF.

In its sample, this clonotype was seen many times. This chain connects TRBV7-9 to TRBJ1-1; D call uncertain. Germline V gene sequence: CDR1 SEHNR, CDR2 FQNEAQ (reference sequence). The CDR3 contains 14 residues. V was clipped by 3 bases and J by 1 base, with 9 bases between them. The CDR3 loop reads CASSFESPNTEAFF. Here the CDR3 DNA reads TGTGCCAGCAGCTTCGAGTCGCCGAACACTGAAGCTTTCTTT.

This clonotype was counted many times. This chain uses TRBV12-3 or TRBV12-4 with TRBJ2-7; 8 bases align to TRBD1. The length of the CDR3 is 18 residues. J was trimmed by 1 base and V by 3 bases; bases with no gene match: 14. The CDR3 nucleotides read TGTGCCAGCAGTTTTTCAGATCTCACGGGACAGGCTTCCTACGAGCAGTACTTC. Residues: CASSFSDLTGQASYEQYF.

This clonotype has ten or more counts. This chain links TRBV20-1 with TRBJ2-5; 8 bases align to TRBD2. Trimming took 4 bases from V and 3 from J; bases not matched to a gene: 7. Germline-derived CDR1 and CDR2 are DFQATT and SNEGSKA (reference sequence). The CDR3 contains 14 residues. In nucleotides, the CDR3 is TGCAGTGCTATCGCGGGGGGACCTAAAGAGACCCAGTACTTC. This translates into CSAIAGGPKETQYF.

The V call is TRBV29-1, the J call TRBJ2-3; tentative D call: TRBD1 (6 bases). The CDR3 is 13 amino acids. The V and J ends lost 1 base and 4 bases respectively, with 9 bases between them. CDR1 SQVTM and CDR2 ANQGSEA come from the germline V gene. This CDR3 reads CSVEGGPADTQYF. CDR3 DNA: TGCAGCGTTGAAGGGGGGCCTGCAGATACGCAGTATTTT.

This clonotype occurred a few times. The rearrangement links TRBV27 to TRBJ1-1; D is unresolved. There are 14 residues in the CDR3. Germline V gene sequence: CDR1 MNHEY, CDR2 SMNVEV (reference sequence). V was cut by 6 bases and J by 1 base, with 12 bases left in between. Written as DNA, the CDR3 is TGTGCCAGCAGACGTACAGCCTCGAACACTGAAGCTTTCTTT. Translated, it gives CASRRTASNTEAFF.

This clonotype was found once. The CDR3 loop is CASSQDAEPPTQYF. Here the CDR3 DNA reads TGTGCCAGCAGCCAAGATGCGGAACCGCCGACCCAGTACTTC. The V gene is TRBV3-1, the J gene TRBJ2-5; D gene uncertain. Per the germline V gene, CDR1 is LGHDT and CDR2 is YNNKEL (reference sequence). Trimming shortened V by 0 bases and J by 7 bases, and 12 bases separated the two germline ends. The CDR3 extends over 14 amino acids.

Ten or more counts support this clonotype. The gene calls are TRBV5-5 and TRBJ2-3, with D possibly matching TRBD1 (5 bases). From germline, CDR1 is SGHKS and CDR2 YYEKEE (reference sequence). This CDR3 is built from 14 residues. V gave up 0 bases and J gave up 4 bases, with 9 bases separating them. CDR3 bases: TGTGCCAGCAGCTTGGAGTCAGGGCCAGATACGCAGTATTTT. It codes for CASSLESGPDTQYF.